The 24 T cell receptor beta chains below come from one sample, sequenced in a study of shared clonotypes between healthy human individuals. Using immunoSEQ multiplex PCR, the repertoire was profiled, and TCRdb retains in-frame clones only, with some absent. The data hold more than 2,000,000 clones, with more than 80% observed a single time. The specimen sequenced was naive CD4+ T cells sorted from blood. Subset in this sample: CD45RA+ positively selected. Source of these receptors: a man aged 18-30 years in good health.

The genes are TRBV30 and TRBJ2-7, with D perhaps being TRBD1 or TRBD2 (5 bases each). CDR1 and CDR2 from the germline V gene are GTSNPN and SVGIG (reference sequence). This CDR3 contains 13 residues. The germline V and J ends were trimmed by 1 base and 7 bases, with 14 bases remaining between them. The CDR3 protein is CAWSAGTAQEQYF. Written as DNA, the CDR3 is TGTGCCTGGAGTGCTGGGACGGCCCAAGAGCAGTACTTC.

The rearrangement uses TRBV5-1 and TRBJ2-1; 8 nucleotides agree with TRBD2. V was clipped by 5 bases and J by 2 bases; unmatched bases: 6. The CDR3 has 15 amino acids. Looked up from germline, CDR1 is SGHRS and CDR2 is YFSETQ. CDR3: CASSVGGATYNEQFF. CDR3 sequence (DNA): TGCGCCAGCAGTGTCGGGGGGGCGACCTACAATGAGCAGTTCTTC.

The CDR3 sequence is CASSPGVNGYEQYF. In DNA, the CDR3 is TGTGCCAGCTCACCAGGGGTAAATGGCTACGAGCAGTACTTC. The chain combines TRBV18 with TRBJ2-7; the D is unclear. The CDR3 loop spans 14 amino acids. Trimming pared 2 bases from V and 3 bases from J, leaving 11 bases between. Germline CDR1 reads KGHSH; CDR2 reads LQKENI.

The chain recombines TRBV19 with TRBJ2-5; 12 bases align to TRBD2. Germline V gene sequence: CDR1 LNHDA, CDR2 SQIVND (reference sequence). The CDR3 runs 16 residues. J lost 4 bases, V lost 1 base, and 4 bases had no gene match. CDR3 nucleotide sequence: TGTGCCAGTAGTATAGGACTAGCGGGGGAAAGAGAGACCCAGTACTTC. Its protein product is CASSIGLAGERETQYF.

The chain links TRBV28 to TRBJ2-7; 9 bases are a match to TRBD1. V shed 7 bases, J shed 9 bases, and the junction held 10 bases outside the gene matches. The length of the CDR3 is 13 residues. Germline V CDR1 and CDR2: MDHEN, SYDVKM. The CDR3 DNA sequence: TGTGCCAGCAACCGGGACAGGGTCCCTGGGCAGTACTTC. This translates into CASNRDRVPGQYF.

This clone was seen a single time. The V gene is TRBV4-1, the J gene TRBJ2-1, with 11 bases fitting TRBD2. CDR3 size: 18 residues. Germline values: CDR1 MGHRA, CDR2 YSYEKL. With V trimmed by 1 base and J by 8 bases, 13 bases remained unmatched. The CDR3 reads CASSQAILAGGPTDEQFF. Here the CDR3 DNA reads TGCGCCAGCAGCCAAGCCATCTTAGCGGGAGGGCCGACGGATGAGCAGTTCTTC.

The chain combines TRBV9 with TRBJ2-2; D remains unclear. Germline V gene data show CDR1 as SGDLS and CDR2 as YYNGEE. CDR3 size: 17 residues. Trimming cost V 1 base and J 5 bases, with 18 bases left between them. The CDR3 region is CASSVWREPLLTGELFF. Written as DNA, the CDR3 is TGTGCCAGCAGCGTATGGAGAGAGCCCCTCCTAACCGGGGAGCTGTTTTTT.

The genes are TRBV2 and TRBJ1-1, with TRBD1 as a possible D gene (6 bases). V dropped 6 bases and J dropped 0 bases, with 11 bases sitting between them. The CDR3 runs to 14 residues. The V gene's germline CDR1 is SNHLY and CDR2 FYNNEI. The CDR3 coding sequence is TGTGCCAGCAGGGACGGGGGGCTGAACACTGAAGCTTTCTTT. Translated: CASRDGGLNTEAFF.

V usage is TRBV6-4 and J usage is TRBJ1-2; 12 nucleotides match TRBD1. Trimming at V came to 7 bases and at J to 2 bases, leaving 5 bases not matched to a gene. The CDR3 is made up of 15 amino acids. Germline values: CDR1 MRHNA, CDR2 SNTAGT. The CDR3 protein is CASNPGTGGNYGYTF. In DNA, the CDR3 is TGTGCCAGCAACCCCGGGACAGGGGGCAACTATGGCTACACCTTC.

Remarks on this clone: The sample holds other DNA sequences that translate to the same CDR3. The rearrangement uses TRBV10-3 and TRBJ1-1; D is unresolved. Trimming removed 4 bases at V and 1 base at J, with 7 bases between. Germline V lookup: CDR1 ENHRY, CDR2 SYGVKD. This CDR3 is built from 13 residues. In nucleotides, the CDR3 is TGTGCCATCAGTGTGGGAAGGAACACTGAAGCTTTCTTT. It is translated as CAISVGRNTEAFF.

This clone was seen only once. The rearrangement uses TRBV5-1 and TRBJ2-3; the D is unclear. The CDR3 runs to 17 residues. V was trimmed by 0 bases and J by 0 bases, leaving 14 bases between them. The V gene's germline CDR1 is SGHRS and CDR2 YFSETQ. The CDR3 DNA sequence: TGCGCCAGCAGCTTGGCACTCTACTACCCCAGCACAGATACGCAGTATTTT. As protein: CASSLALYYPSTDTQYF.

As concerns this clone: The sample carries other DNA sequences with the same CDR3. This rearrangement joins TRBV5-1 to TRBJ1-1; TRBD1 is a possible D gene (6 bases). Germline loops: CDR1 SGHRS, CDR2 YFSETQ. The ends were cut back, 3 bases at V and 1 base at J, with 10 bases in the middle. The CDR3 spans 14 residues. The CDR3 sequence is CASSSQGGNTEAFF. In DNA form, the CDR3 reads TGCGCCAGCAGCTCACAGGGAGGGAACACTGAAGCTTTCTTT.

The chain is built from TRBV11-1 and TRBJ2-2; weak D call: TRBD2 (5 bases). Germline loops: CDR1 SGHAT, CDR2 FQDESV (reference sequence). V was cut by 5 bases and J by 7 bases, with 17 bases left in between. The CDR3 has 15 residues. The CDR3 DNA sequence: TGTGCCAGCAGCCTCCGGCTCGGGGTGGACGGGGAGCTGTTTTTT. This gives the protein CASSLRLGVDGELFF.

The V and J genes are TRBV6-1 and TRBJ1-2, with 10 bases that match TRBD1. V lost 2 bases to trimming and J lost 5 bases; unmatched junction nucleotides: 8. Germline-derived CDR1 and CDR2 are MNHNS and SASEGT. This CDR3 is built from 16 residues. The chain's CDR3 is CASSEIGTGARYGYTF. CDR3 coding DNA: TGTGCCAGCAGTGAAATAGGGACAGGGGCACGGTATGGCTACACCTTC.

J is TRBJ2-3 and V is TRBV14; 13 positions agree with TRBD2. Unmatched junction bases numbered 5, after V lost 4 bases and J lost 1 base. Germline CDR1 SGHDN, CDR2 FVKESK. CDR3 length equals 17 residues. CDR3 coding DNA: TGTGCCAGCAGCCGGCTAACTAGCGGGAGGGGCACAGATACGCAGTATTTT. It specifies CASSRLTSGRGTDTQYF.

V gene TRBV11-3 combines with J gene TRBJ2-1; either TRBD1 or TRBD2 may fit D (5 bases each). This CDR3 has 12 amino acids. V shed 1 base and J shed 8 bases, with 6 bases lying between them. CDR1 SGHNT and CDR2 YENEEA come from the germline V gene. The CDR3 DNA is TGTGCCAGCAGCTTAGGGGGACATGAGCAGTTCTTC. This gives the protein CASSLGGHEQFF.

The chain uses TRBV7-2 and TRBJ2-7, with 8 bases matching TRBD2. The CDR3 has 17 residues. Germline CDR1 and CDR2: SGHTA and FQGNSA. V shed 1 base and J 4 bases; nucleotides not matched to a gene: 12. The CDR3 is CASSLGVGFSGTYEQYF. The CDR3 coding sequence is TGTGCCAGCAGCTTAGGTGTGGGATTTAGCGGGACATACGAGCAGTACTTC.

The V gene is TRBV7-9, the J gene TRBJ2-1; weak D call: TRBD2 (5 bases). CDR3 length: 16 amino acids. V was cut by 2 bases and J by 0 bases, with 11 bases left in between. Per germline, CDR1 SEHNR and CDR2 FQNEAQ (reference sequence). In DNA form, the CDR3 reads TGTGCCAGCAGCTTAAGGACTCCGAGCTCCTACAATGAGCAGTTCTTC. This gives the protein CASSLRTPSSYNEQFF. The variable domain in full, with the rest retrieved from reference TRBV7-9 and TRBJ2-1, is DTGVSQNPRHKITKRGQNVTFRCDPISEHNRLYWYRQTLGQGPEFLTYFQNEAQLEKSRLLSDRFSAERPKGSFSTLEIQRTEQGDSAMYLCASSLRTPSSYNEQFFGPGTRLTVL.

The V and J genes are TRBV18 and TRBJ1-1; D possibly corresponds to TRBD1 (5 bases). Germline CDR1 KGHSH, CDR2 LQKENI. The CDR3 is made up of 14 amino acids. V lost 4 bases and J lost 0, with 9 bases in between. This CDR3 reads CASSLQAVNTEAFF. In DNA, the CDR3 is TGTGCCAGCTCACTACAGGCAGTGAACACTGAAGCTTTCTTT.

J is TRBJ2-7 and V is TRBV25-1, with 8 bases fitting TRBD1. Germline-derived CDR1 and CDR2 are MGHDK and SYGVNS. V shed 5 bases and J 5 bases; nucleotides not matched to a gene: 8. CDR3 size: 14 residues. The CDR3 sequence: CASSPGQGMNEQYF. For the CDR3, the DNA is TGTGCCAGCAGTCCCGGACAGGGAATGAACGAGCAGTACTTC.

A remark on this clone: Other DNA variants within this sample encode the same CDR3. The chain couples TRBV10-1 to TRBJ2-7; 8 nucleotides line up with TRBD2. The V gene end was trimmed by 4 bases and the J gene end by 2 bases; junction bases not matched to a gene: 4. In germline, CDR1 is WNHNN, CDR2 SYGVQD (reference sequence). This CDR3 comprises 14 residues. This chain's CDR3 is CASSAAGGPYEQYF. The DNA of the CDR3 is TGCGCCAGCAGTGCTGCGGGGGGCCCCTACGAGCAGTACTTC.

The rearrangement links TRBV19 to TRBJ1-1; tentative D call: TRBD1 (6 bases). Germline CDR1 and CDR2: LNHDA and SQIVND (reference sequence). V lost 4 bases and J 5 bases, leaving 23 bases between the germline ends. CDR3 size: 17 residues. The DNA for the CDR3 is TGTGCCAGTAGTAGTGGAGGTAAACAGTGGGGGACAACTGAAGCTTTCTTT. This translates into CASSSGGKQWGTTEAFF.

The CDR3 coding sequence is TGTGCCAGCAGTGCGCAAAACAGGGGCCCGAACTATGGCTACACCTTC. Amino acids: CASSAQNRGPNYGYTF. The rearrangement links TRBV6-1 to TRBJ1-2; TRBD1 agrees at 7 bases. Germline assignment: CDR1 MNHNS and CDR2 SASEGT. With 4 bases clipped from V and 2 bases from J, the junction kept 10 bases outside the gene matches. The CDR3 spans 16 residues.

The CDR3 sequence: CASSFGLAGGKSTDTQYF. The CDR3, as DNA: TGTGCCAGCAGCTTCGGGCTAGCGGGAGGTAAAAGCACAGATACGCAGTATTTT. This rearrangement joins TRBV5-5 to TRBJ2-3, with 11 bases fitting TRBD2. Germline V gene data show CDR1 as SGHKS and CDR2 as YYEKEE (reference sequence). Trimming took 2 bases from V and 0 from J; bases not matched to a gene: 8. The CDR3 has 18 residues. The entire variable domain, with the rest obtained from reference TRBV5-5 and TRBJ2-3, is as follows: DAGVTQSPTHLIKTRGQQVTLRCSPISGHKSVSWYQQVLGQGPQFIFQYYEKEERGRGNFPDRFSARQFPNYSSELNVNALLLGDSALYLCASSFGLAGGKSTDTQYFGPGTRLTVL.